The next 24 T cell receptor beta chains were all read from a single sample in a study of PD-1 blockade in classical Hodgkin lymphoma. As for time point: cycle 4 day 1 (C4D1), after 6 weeks of nivolumab. Brentuximab vedotin exposure varied among the patients, all of whom had relapsed after autologous stem cell transplantation. Data came from immunoSEQ multiplex PCR; TCRdb stores just in-frame clones and leaves some out. Of approximately 100,000 clones in the sample, under 85% are singletons; the top ten hold approximately 15%. The sample was peripheral blood mononuclear cells (PBMCs), taken before the fourth cycle of nivolumab. The receptors shown here come from a human donor with classical Hodgkin lymphoma.

The chain has TRBV9 and TRBJ2-1; no definite D call. Trimming removed 7 bases at V and 4 bases at J, with 12 bases between. The CDR3 has 13 amino acids. The germline CDR1 and CDR2 sequences are SGDLS and YYNGEE. In nucleotides, the CDR3 is TGTGCCAGCGCAGAGTCTCCGTACAATGAGCAGTTCTTC. It translates to CASAESPYNEQFF.

To note about this clone: This sample also contains other DNA sequences that code for the same CDR3. CDR3 in amino acids: CASSELAGETQYF. CDR3 DNA: TGTGCCAGCTCTGAGCTAGCAGGCGAGACCCAGTACTTC. The chain uses TRBV2 and TRBJ2-5; possible D gene TRBD2, 5 bases. V lost 8 bases and J 5 bases, leaving 15 bases between the germline ends. Germline V CDR1 and CDR2: SNHLY, FYNNEI. The CDR3 length is 13 residues. The complete variable domain, with remaining parts taken from reference TRBV2 and TRBJ2-5, reads EPEVTQTPSHQVTQMGQEVILRCVPISNHLYFYWYRQILGQKVEFLVSFYNNEISEKSEIFDDQFSVERPDGSNFTLKIRSTKLEDSAMYFCASSELAGETQYFGPGTRLLVL.

The V gene is TRBV30, the J gene TRBJ1-3, with a possible D match to TRBD1 (5 bases). CDR1 and CDR2 (germline): GTSNPN, SVGIG (reference sequence). The CDR3 is made up of 15 amino acids. The V gene lost 1 base and the J gene lost 4 bases, with 14 bases spanning the gap. CDR3 residues: CAWSGTGYGGNTIYF. The CDR3 coding sequence is TGTGCCTGGAGTGGTACAGGCTACGGGGGAAACACCATATATTTT.

The J gene is TRBJ2-4, the V gene TRBV27, with no clear D. Germline CDR1 reads MNHEY; CDR2 reads SMNVEV (reference sequence). The CDR3 covers 11 residues. V lost 5 bases and J 5 bases, leaving 4 bases between the germline ends. CDR3 region: CASSLQNIQYF. The CDR3 coding sequence is TGTGCCAGCAGTCTCCAAAACATTCAGTACTTC.

This clone was found once. The rearrangement joins TRBV30 to TRBJ2-2, with D perhaps TRBD1 or TRBD2 (5 bases each). The CDR3 spans 15 residues. CDR1 and CDR2 from the germline V gene are GTSNPN and SVGIG (reference sequence). Trimming stripped 0 bases from V and 4 bases from J, with 12 bases between. This CDR3 reads CAWSVSGGFTGELFF. CDR3 bases: TGTGCCTGGAGTGTATCTGGGGGATTCACCGGGGAGCTGTTTTTT.

The gene calls are TRBV12-5 and TRBJ1-2; D remains ambiguous. The CDR3 covers 11 residues. V dropped 1 base and J dropped 4 bases, with 1 base sitting between them. Germline V lookup: CDR1 LGHNT, CDR2 FRNRAP. The CDR3 coding sequence is TGTGCTAGTGGTTTGGGCTATGGCTACACCTTC. It yields the protein CASGLGYGYTF.

This clone qualifies as medium-sized. The genes are TRBV27 and TRBJ2-2; tentatively, D is TRBD1 (5 bases). Trimming removed 5 bases from V and 6 bases from J, with 10 bases in between. Germline V lookup: CDR1 MNHEY, CDR2 SMNVEV (reference sequence). The CDR3 length is 13 residues. The CDR3 loop is CASSVTVAGELFF. CDR3 nucleotide sequence: TGTGCCAGCAGTGTGACAGTTGCCGGGGAGCTGTTTTTT.

This clone was counted between two and nine times. The chain combines TRBV6-6 with TRBJ2-3; 9 bases line up with TRBD1. Trimming at V came to 7 bases and at J to 1 base, leaving 6 bases not matched to a gene. CDR3 size: 15 residues. Germline CDR1 and CDR2: MNHNY and SVGAGI (reference sequence). The CDR3 DNA reads TGTGCCAGCACCCCCGGGACAGGGCGCACAGATACGCAGTATTTT. It encodes CASTPGTGRTDTQYF.

By share, this clone counts as medium-sized. This chain joins TRBV5-1 and TRBJ2-7; D is possibly TRBD1 (6 bases). V lost 3 bases to trimming and J lost 2 bases, with 9 bases between them. The CDR3 covers 13 residues. Germline lookup yields CDR1 SGHRS and CDR2 YFSETQ. This CDR3 reads CASSWDKPYEQYF. In nucleotides, the CDR3 is TGCGCCAGCAGCTGGGACAAACCCTACGAGCAGTACTTC.

The gene calls are TRBV7-8 and TRBJ1-2; 8 bases agree with TRBD1. Trimming removed 0 bases from V and 4 bases from J; junction bases left unmatched: 10. CDR1 is SGHVS, CDR2 FQNEAQ, per germline. This CDR3 region has 17 residues. The CDR3 coding sequence is TGTGCCAGCAGCTTAGCGCAGGGGACAGGCGATGCCTATGGCTACACCTTC. Translation gives CASSLAQGTGDAYGYTF.

This chain uses TRBV7-8 with TRBJ1-3; 7 positions match TRBD1. Germline loops: CDR1 SGHVS, CDR2 FQNEAQ. This CDR3 spans 16 amino acids. The V segment lost 5 bases and the J segment 0 bases; nucleotides outside the gene matches: 7. The CDR3 region is CASSTGQARSGNTIYF. The CDR3 DNA follows: TGTGCCAGCAGCACCGGACAGGCCCGCTCTGGAAACACCATATATTTT.

The genes are TRBV14 and TRBJ2-1, with 7 bases that match TRBD1. From germline, CDR1 is SGHDN and CDR2 FVKESK. The CDR3 covers 17 residues. The junction had 8 bases not matched to a gene; V was cut back by 1 base and J by 2 bases. DNA of the CDR3: TGTGCCAGCAGCCAAGGTGGTCTGGGGACAGCCTACAATGAGCAGTTCTTC. Its protein product is CASSQGGLGTAYNEQFF.

This chain's CDR3 is CASSMTAGEANYGYTF. The DNA for the CDR3 is TGTGCCAGTAGTATGACGGCGGGGGAGGCGAACTATGGCTACACCTTC. The rearrangement links TRBV19 to TRBJ1-2, with D maybe TRBD1 (5 bases). Germline loops: CDR1 LNHDA, CDR2 SQIVND (reference sequence). Trimming left V 3 bases short and J 2 bases short, with 16 bases between. The CDR3 has 16 residues.

This CDR3 reads CASSYLGDGELFF. The CDR3 coding sequence is TGCGCCAGCAGCTATCTCGGGGACGGGGAGCTGTTTTTT. The V gene is TRBV5-1, the J gene TRBJ2-2, with D tentatively TRBD2 (5 bases). V was cut by 3 bases and J by 7 bases, with 10 bases left in between. CDR1 SGHRS and CDR2 YFSETQ come from the germline V gene. The CDR3 runs to 13 residues.

The CDR3 is CSAEGQVGTEAFF. In nucleotides, the CDR3 is TGCAGCGCCGAGGGACAGGTAGGAACTGAAGCTTTCTTT. The V call is TRBV29-1, the J call TRBJ1-1; TRBD1 matches 8 bases. Trimming removed 7 bases from V and 5 bases from J; junction bases left unmatched: 9. The germline V gene encodes CDR1 SQVTM and CDR2 ANQGSEA. The CDR3 is 13 residues long.

The chain carries TRBV27 and TRBJ2-1, with unresolved D. Deletions cut 9 bases from V and 6 bases from J, with 12 bases between. The V gene's germline CDR1 is MNHEY and CDR2 SMNVEV (reference sequence). The CDR3 runs to 12 residues. The CDR3 reads CASGSRANEQFF. For the CDR3, the DNA is TGTGCCAGTGGCAGCCGGGCCAATGAGCAGTTCTTC.

In nucleotides, the CDR3 is TGTGCCAGCAGCTTTCCGGGCAACACCGGGGAGCTGTTTTTT. Protein: CASSFPGNTGELFF. The chain joins TRBV7-9 to TRBJ2-2; D is unclear. This CDR3 comprises 14 residues. With 3 bases removed from V and 2 bases from J, the gap between germline ends came to 7 bases. Germline V CDR1 and CDR2: SEHNR, FQNEAQ (reference sequence).

A note on this clone: Other DNA sequences in the sample encode the same CDR3. The gene calls are TRBV18 and TRBJ1-1; D is ambiguous. This CDR3 has 13 residues. Germline CDR1 reads KGHSH; CDR2 reads LQKENI. Trimming pared 2 bases from V and 2 bases from J, leaving 6 bases between. The CDR3 spells CASSPMANTEAFF. Here the CDR3 DNA reads TGTGCCAGCTCACCAATGGCCAACACTGAAGCTTTCTTT.

This rearrangement joins TRBV6-1 to TRBJ2-3; TRBD1 or TRBD2 may be the D gene (5 bases each). Germline V gene lookup returns CDR1 MNHNS and CDR2 SASEGT. The CDR3 covers 14 residues. Trimming shortened V by 6 bases and J by 2 bases, and 12 bases separated the two germline ends. CDR3: CASRAGTSTDTQYF. CDR3 in DNA: TGTGCCAGCAGAGCCGGGACGTCCACAGATACGCAGTATTTT.

This rearrangement joins TRBV6-5 to TRBJ1-1, with TRBD1 matching over 9 bases. Germline V gene data show CDR1 as MNHEY and CDR2 as SVGAGI. This CDR3 has 15 residues. The V and J ends lost 7 bases and 1 base, in that order; junction bases with no gene match: 7. The chain's CDR3 is CASKLTGGWNTEAFF. The CDR3 DNA is TGTGCCAGCAAACTTACAGGGGGCTGGAACACTGAAGCTTTCTTT.

DNA of the CDR3: TGTGCCAGCAGTTTATTCGGCAGTACCTACGAGCAGTACTTC. Encoded protein: CASSLFGSTYEQYF. The chain employs TRBV27 and TRBJ2-7, with no clear D. V gave up 1 base and J gave up 2 bases, with 9 bases separating them. Germline V gene sequence: CDR1 MNHEY, CDR2 SMNVEV (reference sequence). The CDR3 is 14 amino acids.

This clone was recorded a few times. V and J are TRBV18 and TRBJ2-1, with 10 nucleotides matching TRBD1. The J segment lost 13 bases and the V segment lost 3 bases, leaving 12 bases of the junction unmatched. The germline V gene has CDR1 KGHSH and CDR2 LQKENI. CDR3 length equals 15 residues. CDR3 DNA: TGTGCCAGCTCACCCCCAACCGGGGACAGGGGTTTACAGTTCTTC. The encoded protein is CASSPPTGDRGLQFF.

The chain uses TRBV19 and TRBJ2-7, with D perhaps matching TRBD2 (6 bases). In germline, CDR1 is LNHDA, CDR2 SQIVND (reference sequence). This CDR3 region has 13 residues. Trimming pared 6 bases from V and 7 bases from J, leaving 16 bases between. CDR3 DNA sequence: TGTGCCAGTAGGCCGGCCGCCGCGGGGGAGCAGTACTTC. Its translation is CASRPAAAGEQYF.

The chain combines TRBV15 with TRBJ2-6; D tentatively reads TRBD1 or TRBD2 (5 bases each). The CDR3 covers 18 residues. The V gene lost 1 base and the J gene lost 2 bases, with 15 bases spanning the gap. Germline CDR1 and CDR2: LNHNV and YYDKDF (reference sequence). The CDR3 nucleotides are TGTGCCACCAGCAGAGGGTGGGGCAGGGAGACTGGGGCCAACGTCCTGACTTTC. It yields the protein CATSRGWGRETGANVLTF.